Presented here are 14 T cell receptor beta chains from one specimen sequenced in a study of blood T cell repertoires in COVID-19. The method was immunoSEQ multiplex PCR; TCRdb's version includes in-frame clones alone and lacks a portion of them. The data show about 68,000 clones, around nine tenths seen once. The sample comprised peripheral blood. These receptors were obtained from a human donor in a cohort sampled during active COVID-19.

This chain connects TRBV2 to TRBJ1-6; 7 bases line up with TRBD1. The CDR3 is 14 amino acids. The germline V gene encodes CDR1 SNHLY and CDR2 FYNNEI. Unmatched junction bases numbered 10, after V lost 7 bases and J lost 10 bases. The CDR3 nucleotides are TGTGCCAGCACAGGGGGGCTGGGGGACTCACCCCTCCACTTT. It translates to CASTGGLGDSPLHF.

The chain recombines TRBV7-2 with TRBJ2-3, with TRBD2 matching over 9 bases. The germline V gene has CDR1 SGHTA and CDR2 FQGNSA. The length of the CDR3 is 15 residues. V gave up 7 bases and J gave up 3 bases; unmatched junction bases: 8. This CDR3 reads CASTSILAGTDTQYF. The CDR3, as DNA: TGTGCCAGCACTAGCATCCTAGCGGGAACAGATACGCAGTATTTT.

This chain links TRBV27 with TRBJ2-7, with 8 positions matching TRBD1. Germline assignment: CDR1 MNHEY and CDR2 SMNVEV (reference sequence). V trimming: 5 bases; J trimming: 0 bases; junction bases outside the gene matches: 24. The CDR3 spans 21 residues. In nucleotides, the CDR3 is TGTGCCAGCAGTCCTAGGCGACTCGGGACAGGTAGGGAAAGAGGCTCCTACGAGCAGTACTTC. Its protein is CASSPRRLGTGRERGSYEQYF.

Written as DNA, the CDR3 is TGTGCCAGCAGTTTGGGGGGGAACACTGAAGCTTTCTTT. Translation: CASSLGGNTEAFF. V and J are TRBV6-5 and TRBJ1-1; tentatively, D is TRBD1 (5 bases). Deletions cut 4 bases from V and 1 base from J, with 7 bases between. The CDR3 is 13 amino acids. Germline CDR1 MNHEY, CDR2 SVGAGI.

This clone has only one observation. The rearrangement links TRBV9 to TRBJ2-1; 10 bases line up with TRBD1. The CDR3 runs 15 residues. CDR1 SGDLS and CDR2 YYNGEE come from the germline V gene. J gave up 3 bases and V 2 bases, and 2 bases lay outside the gene matches. The CDR3 bases are TGTGCCAGCAGCGTCCGGGACAGGGGCTACAATGAGCAGTTCTTC. Translating gives CASSVRDRGYNEQFF. The whole variable domain, filled in from reference TRBV9 and TRBJ2-1, reads DSGVTQTPKHLITATGQRVTLRCSPRSGDLSVYWYQQSLDQGLQFLIQYYNGEERAKGNILERFSAQQFPDLHSELNLSSLELGDSALYFCASSVRDRGYNEQFFGPGTRLTVL.

CDR3: CASSLAGARDTQYF. CDR3 DNA: TGTGCCAGCAGTTTGGCTGGGGCCCGAGATACGCAGTATTTT. The chain combines TRBV2 with TRBJ2-3, with D possibly being TRBD1 (5 bases). This CDR3 has 14 amino acids. Between the trimmed V and J ends, which lost 5 bases and 5 bases, there was a span of 14 bases. Germline V gene sequence: CDR1 SNHLY, CDR2 FYNNEI.

The chain is built from TRBV5-1 and TRBJ1-6, with D possibly being TRBD1 (5 bases). Germline CDR1 SGHRS, CDR2 YFSETQ. The CDR3 is 15 amino acids. Between the trimmed V and J ends, which lost 4 bases and 6 bases, there was a span of 14 bases. The CDR3 nucleotides are TGCGCCAGCAGCAGAGGGGAGGAGGGTAATTCACCCCTCCACTTT. Its translation is CASSRGEEGNSPLHF.

This clone was seen just once. The rearrangement uses TRBV29-1 and TRBJ1-2; unclear D gene. Germline values: CDR1 SQVTM, CDR2 ANQGSEA. The CDR3 loop spans 12 amino acids. The V end lost 3 bases, the J end lost 4 bases, and 9 bases lay between the germline ends. The CDR3 loop reads CSVERSLYGYTF. CDR3 in DNA: TGCAGCGTTGAGAGGTCTCTCTATGGCTACACCTTC. Looking up the rest from reference TRBV29-1 and TRBJ1-2 gives the full variable domain: SAVISQKPSRDICQRGTSLTIQCQVDSQVTMMFWYRQQPGQSLTLIATANQGSEATYESGFVIDKFPISRPNLTFSTLTVSNMSPEDSSIYLCSVERSLYGYTFGSGTRLTVV.

The rearrangement uses TRBV2 and TRBJ1-6, with unresolved D. The germline gives CDR1 SNHLY, CDR2 FYNNEI. This CDR3 comprises 14 residues. The V end lost 6 bases, the J end lost 1 base, and 7 bases lay between the germline ends. This CDR3 reads CASRRESYNSPLHF. The CDR3 nucleotides are TGTGCCAGCAGAAGGGAGTCCTATAATTCACCCCTCCACTTT.

The chain employs TRBV23-1 and TRBJ1-4; weak D call: TRBD1 (6 bases). TRBV23-1 falls under the ORF class, with uncertain function. The CDR3 covers 15 residues. The V gene lost 0 bases and the J gene lost 7 bases, with 12 bases spanning the gap. CDR3 DNA: TGCGCCAGCAGTCAATCGGCCAGGGGTAGTGAAAAACTGTTTTTT. Residues: CASSQSARGSEKLFF.

Sample share makes this clone medium-sized. This chain joins TRBV6-5 and TRBJ1-1; TRBD1 matches at 8 bases. J lost 1 base, V lost 8 bases, and 9 bases had no gene match. CDR1 MNHEY and CDR2 SVGAGI come from the germline V gene. This CDR3 has 15 amino acids. CDR3 nucleotides: TGTGCCAGCGCCCCAGGGGGCCAGGGGAACACTGAAGCTTTCTTT. It translates to CASAPGGQGNTEAFF.

This chain uses TRBV9 with TRBJ1-1; 7 bases are a match to TRBD1. Germline loops: CDR1 SGDLS, CDR2 YYNGEE. The CDR3 has 15 amino acids. Trimming at V came to 2 bases and at J to 0 bases, leaving 4 bases not matched to a gene. This chain's CDR3 is CASSVLTGMNTEAFF. CDR3 DNA: TGTGCCAGCAGCGTTCTGACAGGGATGAACACTGAAGCTTTCTTT. The full variable domain, completed using reference TRBV9 and TRBJ1-1, is DSGVTQTPKHLITATGQRVTLRCSPRSGDLSVYWYQQSLDQGLQFLIQYYNGEERAKGNILERFSAQQFPDLHSELNLSSLELGDSALYFCASSVLTGMNTEAFFGQGTRLTVV.

The V call is TRBV5-1, the J call TRBJ2-3, with TRBD1 as a possible D gene (6 bases). The CDR3 contains 17 residues. Germline loops: CDR1 SGHRS, CDR2 YFSETQ. V was pared by 4 bases and J by 2 bases, with 20 bases between. DNA of the CDR3: TGCGCCAGCAGCCAGGAAATCACAGGGCTGTCCACAGATACGCAGTATTTT. Translation: CASSQEITGLSTDTQYF.

This CDR3 is CASSRGLSGNTIYF. The CDR3 DNA reads as TGTGCCAGCTCCCGCGGTCTCTCTGGAAACACCATATATTTT. This chain links TRBV9 with TRBJ1-3; D call uncertain. Germline V gives CDR1 SGDLS, CDR2 YYNGEE. The CDR3 runs to 14 residues. With 7 bases removed from V and 0 bases from J, the gap between germline ends came to 11 bases.